These 25 T cell receptor beta chains originate from one sample sequenced in a study of blood T cells in healthy people across ages. Primers used in a second PCR of about 7 to 12 cycles were a sample-barcoded 5' primer and a J-beta primer mix. Using its own MiXCR run on the 5' RACE reads, TCRdb lists one record per CDR3 protein. The data show 700,000 or so distinct CDR3 sequences, about 24% seen once. The sequenced sample was blood. These receptors originate from a man in his 70s in good health.

The CDR3 DNA sequence: TGCGCCAGCAGGGACACAGACTACGAGCAGTACTTC. Protein sequence: CASRDTDYEQYF. The rearrangement joins TRBV5-1 to TRBJ2-7; D might be TRBD1 (5 bases). Trimming removed 5 bases at V and 3 bases at J, with 9 bases between. From germline, CDR1 is SGHRS and CDR2 YFSETQ. The CDR3 sequence is 12 residues long.

This clonotype was counted a few times. The chain carries TRBV7-2 and TRBJ2-7; D ambiguous. The CDR3 has 13 amino acids. V was cut by 3 bases and J by 0 bases, with 6 bases left in between. Looked up from germline, CDR1 is SGHTA and CDR2 is FQGNSA. The CDR3 DNA sequence: TGTGCCAGCAGCTTTTCTAACTCCTACGAGCAGTACGTC. It specifies CASSFSNSYEQYV.

This chain joins TRBV4-3 and TRBJ2-3; 11 positions agree with TRBD2. The V segment lost 1 base and the J segment 5 bases; nucleotides outside the gene matches: 5. The CDR3 is 16 amino acids. The germline V gene has CDR1 LGHNA and CDR2 YSLEER. CDR3 protein: CASSQGLAGGLDTQYF. As DNA, the CDR3 is TGCGCCAGCAGCCAAGGCCTAGCGGGAGGTTTAGATACGCAGTATTTT.

Only a few counts were recorded for this clonotype. V and J are TRBV11-3 and TRBJ2-1, with 7 bases lining up with TRBD2. Per germline, CDR1 SGHNT and CDR2 YENEEA. V trimming: 4 bases; J trimming: 3 bases; junction bases outside the gene matches: 15. The CDR3 extends over 18 amino acids. For the CDR3, the DNA is TGTGCCAGCAGCTCTATGTCCCCTAGCGGCCTCGGCTACAATGAGCAGTTCTTC. Protein sequence: CASSSMSPSGLGYNEQFF.

The chain carries TRBV24-1 and TRBJ1-6; TRBD1 matches 7 bases. This CDR3 has 16 amino acids. Per the germline V gene, CDR1 is KGHDR and CDR2 is SFDVKD. V was clipped by 2 bases and J by 8 bases; unmatched bases: 8. CDR3 loop: CATSDSRQGVYSPLHF. The CDR3 DNA follows: TGTGCCACCAGTGATTCGAGACAGGGCGTATATTCACCCCTCCACTTT.

This clonotype has more than one count but fewer than ten. The gene calls are TRBV12-3 or TRBV12-4 and TRBJ2-3; D is ambiguous. The V and J ends lost 4 bases and 1 base respectively, with 6 bases between them. CDR3 length: 13 residues. As DNA, the CDR3 is TGTGCCAGCAGTTGGGCCCGCACAGATACGCAGTATTTT. Its translation: CASSWARTDTQYF.

This clonotype appeared a few times. The gene calls are TRBV6-6 and TRBJ2-7; TRBD2 aligns across 11 bases. The CDR3 is 15 residues long. CDR1 and CDR2 (germline): MNHNY, SVGAGI (reference sequence). V lost 1 base and J lost 4; bases outside the gene matches: 3. The CDR3: CASSYLAGGSYEQYF. As DNA, the CDR3 is TGTGCCAGCAGTTACTTAGCGGGGGGGTCGTACGAGCAGTACTTC.

This clonotype was seen only a few times. The chain recombines TRBV27 with TRBJ2-2, with unresolved D. Per germline, CDR1 MNHEY and CDR2 SMNVEV (reference sequence). This CDR3 contains 16 residues. Trimming pared 2 bases from V and 5 bases from J, leaving 15 bases between. The CDR3, as DNA: TGTGCCAGCAGTTTACAAGGGCAGCTAAGGACCGGGGAGCTGTTTTTT. Protein sequence: CASSLQGQLRTGELFF.

The chain has TRBV3-1 and TRBJ2-2; possibly TRBD2 for D (6 bases). This CDR3 is built from 16 residues. Germline CDR1 reads LGHDT; CDR2 reads YNNKEL (reference sequence). Trimming removed 1 base at V and 2 bases at J, with 11 bases between. The CDR3 DNA reads TGTGCCAGCAGCCAAGGACTAGGGGTAAACACCGGGGAGCTGTTTTTT. Translating gives CASSQGLGVNTGELFF.

The chain links TRBV21-1 to TRBJ2-7; whether TRBD1, the table's D call, matches the DNA was not checked. TRBJ2-1 explains the end of the DNA better; the J call may be wrong. TRBV21-1 is tagged as a pseudogene. The CDR3 is 14 residues long. The CDR3 region has the DNA TGTGCCAGCCCACAGGGGGGAGTTCTGAGGGAGCAGTTCTTC. This codes for CASPQGGVLREQFF.

This clonotype was observed a handful of times. This chain uses TRBV6-2 or TRBV6-3 with TRBJ2-7, with TRBD1 as a possible D gene (6 bases). CDR1 is MNHEY, CDR2 SVGEGT, per germline. V lost 0 bases and J lost 2, with 23 bases in between. This CDR3 comprises 19 residues. The CDR3 region has the DNA TGTGCCAGCAGTTACTCAGGGGTGGACAGACAAGAGAGCCCCTACGAGCAGTACGTC. Encoded protein: CASSYSGVDRQESPYEQYV.

This clonotype appeared a few times. This sequence joins TRBV12-3 or TRBV12-4 and TRBJ1-6; D call uncertain. The CDR3 has 17 amino acids. With 3 bases removed from V and 0 bases from J, the gap between germline ends came to 12 bases. The CDR3, as DNA: TGTGCCAGCAGTTTGAATACCGGGAACTCCTATAATTCACCCCTCCACTTT. Its protein is CASSLNTGNSYNSPLHF.

The V call is TRBV29-1, the J call TRBJ2-7, with D possibly matching TRBD2 (6 bases). The J call could be wrong; TRBJ2-1 is a better fit for the DNA end. CDR1 is SQVTM, CDR2 ANQGSEA, per germline. The CDR3 sequence is 12 residues long. The CDR3, as DNA: TGCAGCGCGGGGCGGGACCACAATGAGCAGTTCTTC. It yields the protein CSAGRDHNEQFF.

J is TRBJ2-7 and V is TRBV6-5; the D call may be TRBD1 or TRBD2 (5 bases each). The DNA end lines up better with TRBJ2-5; the J call may be wrong. Per the germline V gene, CDR1 is MNHEY and CDR2 is SVGAGI. The CDR3 has 15 amino acids. The CDR3 nucleotides read TGTGCCAGCAGTTACTATGGGGGACCCCAAGAGACCCAGTACTTC. Its translation: CASSYYGGPQETQYF.

V is TRBV20-1 and J is TRBJ2-1; D is uncertain. The CDR3 runs 15 residues. The V gene lost 4 bases and the J gene lost 5 bases, with 18 bases spanning the gap. CDR1 is DFQATT, CDR2 SNEGSKA, per germline (reference sequence). In nucleotides, the CDR3 is TGCAGTGCTATAAGCTCGTCGAGTTTCCACAATGAGCAGTTCTTC. It translates to CSAISSSSFHNEQFF.

The gene calls are TRBV28 and TRBJ1-4; 10 nucleotides agree with TRBD1. The CDR3 totals 17 residues. The J segment lost 8 bases and the V segment lost 6 bases, leaving 15 bases of the junction unmatched. Germline-derived CDR1 and CDR2 are MDHEN and SYDVKM. Here the CDR3 reads CASSRPGTGVGHEKLFF. CDR3 sequence (DNA): TGTGCCAGCAGCCGTCCCGGGACAGGGGTGGGGCACGAAAAACTGTTTTTT. Based on the CDR3 plus reference TRBV28 and TRBJ1-4, the full variable domain is DVKVTQSSRYLVKRTGEKVFLECVQDMDHENMFWYRQDPGLGLRLIYFSYDVKMKEKGDIPEGYSVSREKKERFSLILESASTNQTSMYLCASSRPGTGVGHEKLFFGSGTQLSVL.

The chain is built from TRBV20-1 and TRBJ2-2; D may correspond to TRBD1 or TRBD2 (5 bases each). Germline V gene data show CDR1 as DFQATT and CDR2 as SNEGSKA (reference sequence). This CDR3 has 16 amino acids. The germline V and J ends were trimmed by 5 bases and 1 base, with 17 bases remaining between them. This CDR3 is CSARITWGKNTGELFF. The CDR3 bases are TGCAGTGCTCGTATCACCTGGGGGAAGAACACCGGGGAGCTGTTTTTT.

This clonotype was seen more than once but under ten times. This sequence joins TRBV6-5 and TRBJ2-4; D possibly corresponds to TRBD2 (6 bases). V lost 7 bases and J 7 bases, leaving 11 bases between the germline ends. CDR3 size: 12 residues. Germline V gene sequence: CDR1 MNHEY, CDR2 SVGAGI. Here the CDR3 DNA reads TGTGCCAGCACGGGACTGCTTAACATTCAGTACTTC. The encoded protein is CASTGLLNIQYF.

In this sample, this clonotype turned up a few times. The DNA for the CDR3 is TGTGCCAGCGGCCGGGACAGGGGCACTGAAGCTTTCTTT. This gives the protein CASGRDRGTEAFF. The V and J genes are TRBV2 and TRBJ1-1; 10 bases agree with TRBD1. The length of the CDR3 is 13 residues. CDR1 is SNHLY, CDR2 FYNNEI, per germline. The junction had 4 bases not matched to a gene; V was cut back by 8 bases and J by 4 bases.

This clonotype was detected a few times. The rearrangement uses TRBV10-1 and TRBJ1-2; D is possibly TRBD1 (6 bases). Trimming left V 4 bases short and J 6 bases short, with 12 bases between. The germline V gene encodes CDR1 WNHNN and CDR2 SYGVQD (reference sequence). The CDR3 is 13 residues long. The CDR3 DNA sequence: TGCGCCAGCAGTGGACAGGCATCTGATGGCTACACCTTC. It translates to CASSGQASDGYTF.

The V and J genes are TRBV6-2 or TRBV6-3 and TRBJ2-1; tentatively, D is TRBD2 (6 bases). Germline V gene sequence: CDR1 MNHEY, CDR2 SVGEGT. V was clipped by 2 bases and J by 5 bases, with 19 bases between them. This CDR3 contains 17 residues. Written as DNA, the CDR3 is TGTGCCAGCAGTTACCAGCTACTAGCTTGGGAGCACAATGAGCAGTTCTTC. Translated: CASSYQLLAWEHNEQFF.

In the case of this clonotype: At one of its ends the junction is not consistent with the germline gene, which may arise from a read error. V gene TRBV6-6 combines with J gene TRBJ2-5; the match to TRBD1 covers 9 bases. Germline CDR1 and CDR2: MNHNY and SVGAGI (reference sequence). The CDR3 runs to 14 residues. The CDR3 protein is CASSYSGQGNEHYF. Here the CDR3 DNA reads TGTGCCAGCAGTTACTCGGGACAGGGCAACGAGCACTACTTT.

The V gene is TRBV5-1, the J gene TRBJ2-1; D may be TRBD1 (6 bases). Germline loops: CDR1 SGHRS, CDR2 YFSETQ. The CDR3 has 17 residues. V lost 4 bases and J lost 1, with 18 bases in between. CDR3 in amino acids: CASSATGIAASYNEQFF. CDR3 nucleotides: TGCGCCAGCAGCGCGACAGGAATTGCGGCTTCCTACAATGAGCAGTTCTTC.

Only a few counts were recorded for this clonotype. The chain is built from TRBV5-1 and TRBJ1-4, with 7 bases lining up with TRBD1. The V segment lost 4 bases and the J segment 10 bases; nucleotides outside the gene matches: 13. CDR3 length: 15 residues. Germline loops: CDR1 SGHRS, CDR2 YFSETQ. The CDR3 here is CASSLQGRESGKLFF. In DNA, the CDR3 is TGCGCCAGCAGCCTACAGGGGCGAGAAAGTGGAAAACTGTTTTTT.

At least ten counts were recorded for this clonotype. This rearrangement joins TRBV20-1 to TRBJ1-2; no definite D call. CDR1 is DFQATT, CDR2 SNEGSKA, per germline (reference sequence). V lost 6 bases and J 4 bases, leaving 12 bases between the germline ends. The CDR3 is 12 amino acids. This chain's CDR3 is CSALGDRYGYTF. The CDR3 DNA is TGCAGTGCCCTCGGGGATCGCTATGGCTACACCTTC.